One and the same sample provided the 14 T cell receptor beta chains below, sequenced in a study of OX40 agonist ivuxolimab in advanced cancers. Some clones are missing from TCRdb's copy, which holds only in-frame ones; the method was immunoSEQ multiplex PCR. The data contain roughly 70,000 clones, roughly 80% of them singletons. Sequencing used CD4+ or CD8+ T cells sorted from blood, obtained in a trial of the OX40 agonist ivuxolimab. The receptor set was obtained from an adult with an advanced solid tumor such as melanoma, head and neck, liver or kidney cancer.

This sequence joins TRBV28 and TRBJ2-2, with 8 bases matching TRBD2. The germline V gene encodes CDR1 MDHEN and CDR2 SYDVKM. CDR3 length: 15 amino acids. The V gene end was trimmed by 4 bases and the J gene end by 4 bases; junction bases not matched to a gene: 5. For the CDR3, the DNA is TGTGCCAGCAGTTCCAGCGGGGGAGGCACCGGGGAGCTGTTTTTT. This gives the protein CASSSSGGGTGELFF.

The chain couples TRBV19 to TRBJ1-6; the D gene is possibly TRBD1 (5 bases). The CDR3 loop spans 15 amino acids. Germline CDR1 LNHDA, CDR2 SQIVND (reference sequence). V lost 6 bases and J lost 6, with 15 bases in between. The CDR3 DNA sequence: TGTGCCAGTAGCCCCGTCGGGACCCCTAATTCACCCCTCCACTTT. It translates to CASSPVGTPNSPLHF.

The chain has TRBV18 and TRBJ2-2, with D perhaps TRBD1 (5 bases). Trimming cost V 6 bases and J 5 bases, with 13 bases left between them. This CDR3 is built from 14 residues. Germline V CDR1 and CDR2: KGHSH, LQKENI. The CDR3 nucleotides are TGTGCCAGCTCCCCAGGGTTCGGAACCGGGGAGCTGTTTTTT. As protein: CASSPGFGTGELFF.

This clone came up once. The rearrangement uses TRBV7-9 and TRBJ1-5; D may be TRBD1 (5 bases). V lost 3 bases to trimming and J lost 2 bases, with 11 bases between them. The germline V gene has CDR1 SEHNR and CDR2 FQNEAQ (reference sequence). This CDR3 has 15 residues. Here the CDR3 DNA reads TGTGCCAGCAGCTTGGCAGGGACGGGCAATCAGCCCCAGCATTTT. Its translation: CASSLAGTGNQPQHF.

This chain links TRBV5-1 with TRBJ2-7, with 8 bases aligning to TRBD1. This CDR3 region has 14 residues. Trimming removed 3 bases from V and 0 bases from J; junction bases left unmatched: 2. Germline V gene sequence: CDR1 SGHRS, CDR2 YFSETQ. CDR3 DNA sequence: TGCGCCAGCAGCTACGGGACAGGCTCCTACGAGCAGTACTTC. It specifies CASSYGTGSYEQYF.

This chain joins TRBV30 and TRBJ2-2, with D possibly called TRBD1 or TRBD2 (5 bases each). CDR3 length equals 16 residues. Germline V gene sequence: CDR1 GTSNPN, CDR2 SVGIG (reference sequence). V shed 3 bases and J shed 5 bases, with 19 bases lying between them. The CDR3 region has the DNA TGTGCCTGGAGCGGTGGGGCTAGCTATGGGACCGGGGAGCTGTTTTTT. Amino acids: CAWSGGASYGTGELFF.

This sequence joins TRBV5-5 and TRBJ1-1, with unresolved D. The CDR3 has 14 amino acids. Germline V lookup: CDR1 SGHKS, CDR2 YYEKEE (reference sequence). Trimming pared 6 bases from V and 7 bases from J, leaving 19 bases between. The CDR3 sequence: CASTQTTTAGEAFF. The CDR3 DNA is TGTGCCAGCACCCAGACTACCACAGCAGGTGAAGCTTTCTTT.

This clone was recorded a few times. The chain employs TRBV30 and TRBJ2-7; 7 nucleotides line up with TRBD1. Germline V CDR1 and CDR2: GTSNPN, SVGIG (reference sequence). The CDR3 extends over 14 amino acids. V was pared by 2 bases and J by 4 bases, with 8 bases of the junction left unmatched. CDR3 sequence (DNA): TGTGCCTGGAGTCCCGGGACAGCGACTTACGAGCAGTACTTC. Translating it yields CAWSPGTATYEQYF.

CDR3 coding DNA: TGTGCCAGTAGTATACGCAGGGGGCAGGTCTACGAGCAGTACTTC. Its protein product is CASSIRRGQVYEQYF. The rearrangement links TRBV19 to TRBJ2-7, with 8 bases identical to TRBD1. This CDR3 has 15 residues. Germline CDR1 is LNHDA and CDR2 is SQIVND (reference sequence). After removal of 2 bases from V and 3 bases from J, the junction contained 6 bases not matched to a gene.

This clone was recorded once. V gene TRBV30 combines with J gene TRBJ2-6, with 9 bases identical to TRBD1. The V gene's germline CDR1 is GTSNPN and CDR2 SVGIG (reference sequence). V dropped 3 bases and J dropped 1; count of bases not matched to a gene: 16. This CDR3 has 20 amino acids. Here the CDR3 DNA reads TGTGCCTGGAGCGTGACCAGAGGGACAGGGCCTCCATCTGGGGCCAACGTCCTGACTTTC. This codes for CAWSVTRGTGPPSGANVLTF.

This clone turned up a few times. CDR3 sequence reads: CASSQGQGGFYEQYF. The CDR3 region has the DNA TGTGCCAGCAGCCAGGGACAGGGGGGCTTCTACGAGCAGTACTTC. This chain joins TRBV7-2 and TRBJ2-7; 11 nucleotides align to TRBD1. This CDR3 comprises 15 residues. The germline gives CDR1 SGHTA, CDR2 FQGNSA. After removal of 5 bases from V and 3 bases from J, the junction contained 6 bases not matched to a gene. The full variable domain, with the rest looked up from reference TRBV7-2 and TRBJ2-7, is GAGVSQSPSNKVTEKGKDVELRCDPISGHTALYWYRQSLGQGLEFLIYFQGNSAPDKSGLPSDRFSAERTGGSVSTLTIQRTQQEDSAVYLCASSQGQGGFYEQYFGPGTRLTVT.

This chain connects TRBV5-1 to TRBJ1-1, with TRBD1 as a possible D gene (5 bases). Germline V gene data show CDR1 as SGHRS and CDR2 as YFSETQ. The CDR3 has 14 residues. V was pared by 3 bases and J by 6 bases, with 15 bases between. CDR3 sequence reads: CASSSGTPEAEAFF. The CDR3, as DNA: TGCGCCAGCAGCTCCGGGACTCCAGAAGCTGAAGCTTTCTTT.

The rearrangement uses TRBV7-2 and TRBJ2-1, with 11 bases fitting TRBD2. After removal of 6 bases from V and 7 bases from J, the junction contained 14 bases not matched to a gene. Germline CDR1 and CDR2: SGHTA and FQGNSA. This CDR3 has 17 amino acids. DNA for the CDR3: TGTGCCAGCAGGCGGACCCTTACTAGCGGGGGAGGTAATGAGCAGTTCTTC. This encodes CASRRTLTSGGGNEQFF.

Only one count was recorded for this clone. This sequence joins TRBV18 and TRBJ2-3; D is uncertain. Per the germline V gene, CDR1 is KGHSH and CDR2 is LQKENI. The CDR3 is 12 residues long. Trimming cost V 3 bases and J 4 bases, with 5 bases left between them. The CDR3 DNA reads TGTGCCAGCTCACCTTCTTCAGATACGCAGTATTTT. As protein: CASSPSSDTQYF. Combining the CDR3 with reference TRBV18 and TRBJ2-3 gives the whole variable domain NAGVMQNPRHLVRRRGQEARLRCSPMKGHSHVYWYRQLPEEGLKFMVYLQKENIIDESGMPKERFSAEFPKEGPSILRIQQVVRGDSAAYFCASSPSSDTQYFGPGTRLTVL.